This passage covers 17 T cell receptor beta chains from one sample sequenced in a study of tissue T cells after allogeneic stem cell transplantation (dated by TCRdb to between 2020 and 2023). The library relied on the immunoSEQ multiplex PCR assay. Here the immuneACCESS table is served through TCRdb, limited to in-frame sequences with V and J called. Missing clones are a known gap in these copies; in checked studies unresolved V genes cover under half, and the rest lacks a known reason. The sample records a few thousand clones, 40% to 60% of which are singletons. The ten top clones hold 5.5% of the sample. The time point label corresponds to: mouse harvest day 7 after allogeneic transplant. Each mouse graft consisted of 10^7 T-cell-depleted bone marrow cells plus 10^6 splenic CD5+ T cells and was given by tail vein injection. Sequences were obtained from gut tissue. The receptor source for this set is a female BALB/c mouse given C57BL/6 T cells with graft-versus-host disease after an allogeneic hematopoietic cell transplant.

Note on this clone: Genes and germline come from the mouse. The CDR3 end is not reached by the read, which stops 1 residue before it; the germline J gene fills it in. Other nucleotide sequences from this sample produce the same CDR3. The J gene is TRBJ2-2, the V gene TRBV23; the table's D call, TRBD1, was not checked against the DNA. The CDR3 is made up of 14 amino acids. The germline V gene has CDR1 KGHTA and CDR2 FQNQQP. The CDR3 region is CSSSPQGNTGQLYF. The CDR3 bases that were read are TGCTCCAGCAGCCCCCAGGGAAACACCGGGCAGCTCTAC.

This clone was seen just once. Any gene name here is a mouse gene name. The CDR3 end lies 1 residue beyond the end of the read and is filled in from the germline J gene. V is TRBV26 and J is TRBJ1-3, with a tentative D call TRBD1 (5 bases). The V end lost 4 bases, the J end lost 0 bases, and 7 bases lay between the germline ends. Looked up from germline, CDR1 is KGHPV and CDR2 is FQNQEV (reference sequence). The CDR3 totals 14 residues. The CDR3 bases that were read are TGTGCCAGCAGTCGACAGAATTCTGGAAATACGCTCTAT. It translates to CASSRQNSGNTLY. The full CDR3 is CASSRQNSGNTLYF.

Comments on this clone: Gene and germline names: mouse. The read halts 1 residue ahead of the CDR3 end, with the missing end drawn from the germline J gene. This chain links TRBV26 with TRBJ2-5, with 8 positions matching TRBD1. This CDR3 region has 13 residues. V lost 2 bases and J lost 6; bases outside the gene matches: 1. Germline V gene sequence: CDR1 KGHPV, CDR2 FQNQEV (reference sequence). CDR3 region: CASSLDRGDTQYF. Incomplete CDR3 DNA: TGTGCCAGCAGTCTGGACAGGGGTGACACCCAGTAC.

For this clone: Genes and germline come from the mouse. The CDR3 is CASSVQGGQNTLYF. CDR3 DNA (partial): TGTGCCAGCAGCGTACAGGGTGGACAAAACACCTTGTAC. The chain has TRBV26 and TRBJ2-4; weak D call: TRBD1 (6 bases). The sequence runs out 1 residue before the end of the CDR3; the remainder is reconstructed from the germline J gene. The CDR3 is made up of 14 amino acids. Germline V lookup: CDR1 KGHPV, CDR2 FQNQEV (reference sequence). V was pared by 6 bases and J by 3 bases, with 13 bases between. The variable domain in full, completed from reference TRBV26 and TRBJ2-4, reads NSKVIQTPRYLVKGQGQKAKMRCIPEKGHPVVFWYQQNKNNEFKFLINFQNQEVLQQIDMTEKRFSAECPSNSPCSLEIQSSEAGDSALYLCASSVQGGQNTLYFGAGTRLSVL.

As for this clone: Here the gene names and germline are mouse. With the read ending 1 residue before the CDR3 end, the germline J gene is used to fill in that end. The chain carries TRBV13-3 and TRBJ2-7; 7 bases fit TRBD1. Germline loops: CDR1 NNHDY, CDR2 SYVADS. V trimming: 4 bases; J trimming: 4 bases; junction bases outside the gene matches: 5. The length of the CDR3 is 13 residues. The sequenced CDR3 bases are TGTGCCAGCAGTCGGGACAGAACATATGAACAGTAC. It specifies CASSRDRTYEQY. The whole CDR3 is CASSRDRTYEQYF.

A word on this clone: Germline and genes here are mouse. The read ends 1 residue shy of where the CDR3 ends; the end is completed using the germline J gene. The chain employs TRBV13-2 and TRBJ2-1; possibly TRBD1 or TRBD2 for D (5 bases each). Germline loops: CDR1 NNHNN, CDR2 SYGAGS (reference sequence). Trimming removed 4 bases from V and 7 bases from J, with 12 bases in between. CDR3 length: 13 amino acids. CDR3 DNA (partial): TGTGCCAGCGGTCCCCCGGGGGAGGCTGAGCAGTTC. Amino acid sequence: CASGPPGEAEQF. The full CDR3 protein reads CASGPPGEAEQFF.

This clone turned up a few times. The gene names here belong to mouse. The read terminates 1 residue ahead of where the CDR3 ends, so the germline J gene completes it. The chain is built from TRBV26 and TRBJ1-1; 7 nucleotides agree with TRBD1. The germline V gene has CDR1 KGHPV and CDR2 FQNQEV (reference sequence). The ends lost 4 bases at V and 4 bases at J; junction bases unmatched: 9. The CDR3 covers 15 residues. The sequenced CDR3 bases are TGTGCCAGCAGTCCTCAGGGGGGGCAAGGCACAGAAGTCTTC. Protein sequence: CASSPQGGQGTEVF. The full CDR3 is CASSPQGGQGTEVFF.

Concerning this clone: Germline and genes here are mouse. The CDR3 goes on 1 residue after the read ends, and that part is filled in from the germline J gene. V usage is TRBV1 and J usage is TRBJ1-1; 8 positions match TRBD1. Trimming cost V 3 bases and J 6 bases; bases outside gene matches: 3. This CDR3 is 13 amino acids long. Germline V gives CDR1 NSQYPW, CDR2 LRSPGD (reference sequence). This CDR3 is CTCSATGGPEVFF. CDR3 DNA (partial): TGCACCTGCAGTGCTACAGGGGGTCCAGAAGTCTTC.

To note about this clone: The missing conserved phenylalanine or tryptophan at the end of this CDR3 makes a read error likely. No DNA is shown, since the ends of the CDR3 on it are uncertain; the CDR3 is the one TCRdb lists. Any gene name here is a mouse gene name. The V and J genes are TRBV29 and TRBJ2-6; no DNA check was done on the table's D call, TRBD1. TRBJ2-6 is a recognized pseudogene. The CDR3 contains 14 residues when both ends are counted. Germline CDR1 is MSHET and CDR2 is SYDVDS. The CDR3 is CASSLGQGSLALTD.

Of note for this clone: Genes here carry mouse names. The read gets to within 1 residue of the CDR3 end, and the germline J gene fills in the rest. This chain links TRBV15 with TRBJ1-1; possibly TRBD1 for D (5 bases). Germline V gene data show CDR1 as SGHND and CDR2 as FRSKSL. V was trimmed by 6 bases and J by 0 bases, leaving 8 bases between them. The CDR3 sequence is 13 residues long. The CDR3 loop is CASRRQTNTEVFF. Incomplete CDR3 DNA: TGTGCCAGCAGGAGACAGACAAACACAGAAGTCTTC. The variable domain in full, with the rest retrieved from reference TRBV15 and TRBJ1-1, is DAGVTQTPRHEVAEKGQTIILKCEPVSGHNDLFWYRQTKIQGLELLSYFRSKSLMEDGGAFKDRFKAEMLNSSFSTLKIQPTEPKDSAVYLCASRRQTNTEVFFGKGTRLTVV.

In this sample, this clone turned up a few times. Gene names denote mouse genes. With the read ending 1 residue before the CDR3 end, the germline J gene is used to fill in that end. The rearrangement uses TRBV26 and TRBJ2-3; D gene unclear. Per germline, CDR1 KGHPV and CDR2 FQNQEV (reference sequence). V was shortened by 0 bases and J by 0 bases, with 7 bases between the two germline ends. CDR3 size: 15 residues. This CDR3 reads CASSLSWVSAETLYF. The sequenced part of the CDR3 DNA is TGTGCCAGCAGTCTGTCGTGGGTCAGTGCAGAAACGCTGTAT.

In regard to this clone: Germline and genes: mouse. The DNA ends 1 residue before the CDR3 does, and the rest of the CDR3 is filled in from the germline J gene. The chain joins TRBV26 to TRBJ1-4; D unresolved. This CDR3 has 13 amino acids. The germline V gene encodes CDR1 KGHPV and CDR2 FQNQEV (reference sequence). V shed 4 bases and J shed 3 bases, with 6 bases lying between them. CDR3 protein: CASSPSPNERLFF. CDR3 DNA, as far as it was read: TGTGCCAGCAGTCCCTCTCCCAACGAAAGATTATTT.

This clone was counted only a few times. Mouse names are used for the genes. Partial CDR3 DNA: TGTGCCAGTCGGGACAGGGAGGGAAATACGCTCTAT. It encodes CASRDREGNTLY. The CDR3 in full is CASRDREGNTLYF. The chain is built from TRBV24 and TRBJ1-3; TRBD1 matches 9 bases. The CDR3 end is not reached by the read, which stops 1 residue before it; the germline J gene fills it in. CDR1 is KGHTA and CDR2 is FRNEEI in the germline V gene. V shed 9 bases and J 4 bases; nucleotides not matched to a gene: 4. The length of the CDR3 is 13 residues.

This clone was seen more than once but under ten times. These gene names are mouse names. The read comes to an end 1 residue before the CDR3 does, leaving the germline J gene to fill in the end. V and J are TRBV26 and TRBJ1-3; D might be TRBD1 (6 bases). Trimming shortened V by 4 bases and J by 0 bases, and 10 bases separated the two germline ends. CDR1 is KGHPV, CDR2 FQNQEV, per germline (reference sequence). The CDR3 extends over 15 amino acids. Partial CDR3 DNA: TGTGCCAGCAGTCCCTACAGGGATTCTGGAAATACGCTCTAT. Its protein is CASSPYRDSGNTLY. The CDR3 reads in full as CASSPYRDSGNTLYF.

This clone is categorized as medium-sized. Gene names follow the mouse nomenclature. The read finishes 1 residue shy of the CDR3 end, and the germline J gene is used to complete it. J is TRBJ1-1 and V is TRBV26, with D possibly matching TRBD1 (6 bases). V lost 6 bases and J lost 0, with 8 bases in between. The CDR3 spans 13 residues. Germline V CDR1 and CDR2: KGHPV, FQNQEV (reference sequence). The sequenced CDR3 bases are TGTGCCAGCAGGGGACAAGCAAACACAGAAGTCTTC. Translated: CASRGQANTEVF. The whole CDR3 protein is CASRGQANTEVFF.

Points on this clone: Mouse gene names apply. Read sequence stops 1 residue before the CDR3 end, and the germline J gene provides the missing end. The chain carries TRBV12-1 and TRBJ1-4; the match to TRBD1 covers 7 bases. The germline CDR1 and CDR2 sequences are SGHSN and HYEKVE. The trim removed 4 bases at V and 4 bases at J, leaving 5 bases unmatched. This CDR3 spans 14 amino acids. The covered CDR3 bases are TGTGCCAGCTCCGCAGGGGGAGGCAACGAAAGATTATTT. Translated, it gives CASSAGGGNERLF. The full CDR3 protein reads CASSAGGGNERLFF.

This clone has only a few counts. Gene and germline names: mouse. Read data end 1 residue before the CDR3 end; the end is taken from the germline J gene. V is TRBV26 and J is TRBJ1-4; no definite D call. V lost 3 bases and J lost 7, with 9 bases in between. This CDR3 region has 13 residues. The V gene's germline CDR1 is KGHPV and CDR2 FQNQEV (reference sequence). The CDR3 protein is CASSLMGGERLFF. The sequenced CDR3 bases are TGTGCCAGCAGTCTCATGGGAGGCGAAAGATTATTT.